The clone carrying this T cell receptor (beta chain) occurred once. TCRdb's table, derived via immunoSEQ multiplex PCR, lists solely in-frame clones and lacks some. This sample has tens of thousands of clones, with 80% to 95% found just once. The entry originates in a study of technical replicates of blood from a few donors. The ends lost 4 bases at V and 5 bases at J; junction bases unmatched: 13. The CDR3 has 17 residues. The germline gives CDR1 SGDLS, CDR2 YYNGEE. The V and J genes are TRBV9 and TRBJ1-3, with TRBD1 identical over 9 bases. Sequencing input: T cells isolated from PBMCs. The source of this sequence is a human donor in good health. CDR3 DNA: TGTGCCAGCAGCCCCGACCCCGGGACAGGGAATAGAAACACCATATATTTT. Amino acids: CASSPDPGTGNRNTIYF.